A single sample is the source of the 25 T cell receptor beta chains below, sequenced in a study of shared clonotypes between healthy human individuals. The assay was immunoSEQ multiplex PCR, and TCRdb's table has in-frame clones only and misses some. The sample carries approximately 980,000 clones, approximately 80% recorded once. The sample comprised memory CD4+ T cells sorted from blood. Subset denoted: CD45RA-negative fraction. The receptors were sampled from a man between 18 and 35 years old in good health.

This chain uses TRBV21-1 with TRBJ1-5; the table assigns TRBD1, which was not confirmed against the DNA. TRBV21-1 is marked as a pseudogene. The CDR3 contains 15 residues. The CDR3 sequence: CASSKAQVFNQPQHF. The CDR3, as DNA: TGTGCCAGCAGCAAGGCGCAGGTTTTTAATCAGCCCCAGCATTTT.

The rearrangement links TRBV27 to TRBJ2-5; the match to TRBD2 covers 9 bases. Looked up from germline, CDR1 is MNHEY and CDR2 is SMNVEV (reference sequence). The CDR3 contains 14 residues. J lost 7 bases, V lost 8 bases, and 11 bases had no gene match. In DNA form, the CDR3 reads TGTGCCAGCGGGTCTGGGAGCGGGGGGCTGACCCAGTACTTC. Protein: CASGSGSGGLTQYF.

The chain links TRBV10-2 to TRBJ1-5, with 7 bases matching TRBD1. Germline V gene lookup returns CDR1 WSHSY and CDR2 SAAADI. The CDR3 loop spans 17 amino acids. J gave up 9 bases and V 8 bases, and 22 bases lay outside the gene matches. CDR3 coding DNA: TGCGCCAGCTCTCGAGGGGGCGGGACTTTTGCAATCTCGCCCCAGCATTTT. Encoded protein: CASSRGGGTFAISPQHF.

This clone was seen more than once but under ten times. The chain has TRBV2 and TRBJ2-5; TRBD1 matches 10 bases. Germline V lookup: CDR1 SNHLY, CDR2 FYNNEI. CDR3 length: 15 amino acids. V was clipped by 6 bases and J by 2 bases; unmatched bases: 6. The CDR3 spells CASRVDRGPQETQYF. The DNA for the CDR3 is TGTGCCAGCAGGGTTGACAGGGGGCCGCAAGAGACCCAGTACTTC.

The CDR3 nucleotides are TGTGCCAGCAGAACTAGTAGGGACGAGCAGTACTTC. Its translation: CASRTSRDEQYF. The chain recombines TRBV6-6 with TRBJ2-7; the D gene is possibly TRBD2 (5 bases). Looked up from germline, CDR1 is MNHNY and CDR2 is SVGAGI (reference sequence). V was shortened by 6 bases and J by 5 bases, with 11 bases between the two germline ends. There are 12 residues in the CDR3.

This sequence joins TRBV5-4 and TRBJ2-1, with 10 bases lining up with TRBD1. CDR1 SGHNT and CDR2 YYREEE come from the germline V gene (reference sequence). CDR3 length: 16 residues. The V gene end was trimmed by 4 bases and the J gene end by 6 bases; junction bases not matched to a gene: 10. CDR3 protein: CASSPPGQGFLNEQFF. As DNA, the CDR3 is TGTGCCAGCAGCCCACCGGGACAGGGGTTTCTCAATGAGCAGTTCTTC.

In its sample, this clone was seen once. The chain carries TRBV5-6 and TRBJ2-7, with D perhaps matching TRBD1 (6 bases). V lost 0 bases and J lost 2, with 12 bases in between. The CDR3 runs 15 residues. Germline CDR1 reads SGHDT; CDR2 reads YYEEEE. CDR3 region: CASSLVDSPTYEQYF. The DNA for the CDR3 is TGTGCCAGCAGCTTGGTGGACAGCCCTACCTACGAGCAGTACTTC.

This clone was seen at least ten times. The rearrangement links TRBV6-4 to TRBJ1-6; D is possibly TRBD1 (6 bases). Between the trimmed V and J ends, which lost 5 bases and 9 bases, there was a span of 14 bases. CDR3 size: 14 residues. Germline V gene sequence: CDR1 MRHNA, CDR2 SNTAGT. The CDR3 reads CASSNGQNTSPLHF. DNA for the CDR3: TGTGCCAGCAGTAACGGACAGAATACTTCACCCCTCCACTTT.

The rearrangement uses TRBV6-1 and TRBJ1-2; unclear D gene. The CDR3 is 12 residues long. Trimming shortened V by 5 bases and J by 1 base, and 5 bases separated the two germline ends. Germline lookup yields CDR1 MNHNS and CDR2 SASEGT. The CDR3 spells CASSQINYGYTF. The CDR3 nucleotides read TGTGCCAGCAGTCAGATTAACTATGGCTACACCTTC.

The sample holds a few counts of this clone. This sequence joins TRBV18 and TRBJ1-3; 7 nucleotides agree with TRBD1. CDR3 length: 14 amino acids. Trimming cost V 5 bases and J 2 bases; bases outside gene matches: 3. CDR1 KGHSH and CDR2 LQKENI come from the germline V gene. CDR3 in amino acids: CASSEQGTGNTIYF. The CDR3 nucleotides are TGTGCCAGCTCAGAACAGGGGACTGGAAACACCATATATTTT.

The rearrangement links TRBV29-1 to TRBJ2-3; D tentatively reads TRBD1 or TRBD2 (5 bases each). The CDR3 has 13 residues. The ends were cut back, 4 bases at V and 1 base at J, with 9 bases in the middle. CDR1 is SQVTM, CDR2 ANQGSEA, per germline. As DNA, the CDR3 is TGCAGCGTTGCTCGAGGGGGCACAGATACGCAGTATTTT. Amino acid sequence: CSVARGGTDTQYF.

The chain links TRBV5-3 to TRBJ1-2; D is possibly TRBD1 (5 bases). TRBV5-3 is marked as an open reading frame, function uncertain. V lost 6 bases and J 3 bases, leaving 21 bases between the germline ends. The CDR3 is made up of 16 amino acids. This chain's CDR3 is CARIGLQERGYYGYTF. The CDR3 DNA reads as TGTGCCAGAATTGGACTACAGGAAAGGGGCTACTATGGCTACACCTTC.

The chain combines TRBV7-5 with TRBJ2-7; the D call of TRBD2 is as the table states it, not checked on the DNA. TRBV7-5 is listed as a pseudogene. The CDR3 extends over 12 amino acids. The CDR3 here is CARSPAEAEQYF. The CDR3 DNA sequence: TGTGCCAGATCCCCCGCGGAGGCCGAGCAGTACTTC.

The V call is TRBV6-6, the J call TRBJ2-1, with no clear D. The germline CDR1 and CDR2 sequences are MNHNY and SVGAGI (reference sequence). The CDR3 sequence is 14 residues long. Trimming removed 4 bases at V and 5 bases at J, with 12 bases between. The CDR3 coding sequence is TGTGCCAGCAGTTCTTCTTTACAGAACAATGAGCAGTTCTTC. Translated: CASSSSLQNNEQFF.

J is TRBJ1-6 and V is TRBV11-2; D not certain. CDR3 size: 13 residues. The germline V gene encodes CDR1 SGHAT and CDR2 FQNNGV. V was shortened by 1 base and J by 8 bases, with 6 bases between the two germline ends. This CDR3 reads CASSLGRDSPLHF. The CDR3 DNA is TGTGCCAGCAGCTTAGGACGAGATTCACCCCTCCACTTT.

CDR3 sequence reads: CASSQDAGPSQPQHF. In DNA form, the CDR3 reads TGCGCCAGCAGCCAAGACGCAGGACCCAGTCAGCCCCAGCATTTT. V and J are TRBV4-1 and TRBJ1-5; D not certain. V was trimmed by 0 bases and J by 6 bases, leaving 12 bases between them. The V gene's germline CDR1 is MGHRA and CDR2 YSYEKL. The CDR3 spans 15 residues.

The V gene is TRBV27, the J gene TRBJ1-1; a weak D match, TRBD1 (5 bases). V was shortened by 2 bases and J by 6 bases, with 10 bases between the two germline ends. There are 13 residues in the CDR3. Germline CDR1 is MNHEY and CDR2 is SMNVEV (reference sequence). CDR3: CASSLRVGAEAFF. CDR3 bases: TGTGCCAGCAGTTTAAGGGTAGGGGCTGAAGCTTTCTTT.

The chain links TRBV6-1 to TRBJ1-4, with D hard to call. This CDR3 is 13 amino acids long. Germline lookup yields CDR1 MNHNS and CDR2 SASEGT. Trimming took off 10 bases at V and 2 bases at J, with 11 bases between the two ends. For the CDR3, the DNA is TGTGCCACCGCCCGGGAGACTAATGAAAAACTGTTTTTT. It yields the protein CATARETNEKLFF.

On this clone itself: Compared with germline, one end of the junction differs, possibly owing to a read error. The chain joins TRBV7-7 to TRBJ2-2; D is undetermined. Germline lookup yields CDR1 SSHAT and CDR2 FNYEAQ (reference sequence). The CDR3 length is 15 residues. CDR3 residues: CASSQAPANTGELFF. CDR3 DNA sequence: TGTGCTAGCAGCCAGGCGCCCGCAAACACCGGGGAGCTGTTTTTT.

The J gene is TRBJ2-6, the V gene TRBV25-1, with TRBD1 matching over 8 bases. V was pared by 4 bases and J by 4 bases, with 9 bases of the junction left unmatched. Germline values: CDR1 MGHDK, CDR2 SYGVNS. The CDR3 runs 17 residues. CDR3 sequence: CASSGSGGFSGANVLTF. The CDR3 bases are TGTGCCAGCAGTGGTTCAGGGGGCTTTTCGGGGGCCAACGTCCTGACTTTC. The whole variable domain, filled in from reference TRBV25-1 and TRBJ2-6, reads EADIYQTPRYLVIGTGKKITLECSQTMGHDKMYWYQQDPGMELHLIHYSYGVNSTEKGDLSSESTVSRIRTEHFPLTLESARPSHTSQYLCASSGSGGFSGANVLTFGAGSRLTVL.

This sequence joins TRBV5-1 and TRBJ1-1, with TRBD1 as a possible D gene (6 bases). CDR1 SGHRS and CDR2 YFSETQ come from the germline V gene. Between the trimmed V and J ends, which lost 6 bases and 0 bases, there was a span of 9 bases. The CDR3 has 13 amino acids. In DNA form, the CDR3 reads TGCGCCAGCAAGGGACAATTGAACACTGAAGCTTTCTTT. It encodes CASKGQLNTEAFF.

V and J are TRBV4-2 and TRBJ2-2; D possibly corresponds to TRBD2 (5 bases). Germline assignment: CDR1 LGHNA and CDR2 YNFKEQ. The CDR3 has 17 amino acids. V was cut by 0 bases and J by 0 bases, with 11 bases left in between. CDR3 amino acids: CASSQEPSFSNTGELFF. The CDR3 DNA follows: TGTGCCAGCAGCCAAGAACCTAGCTTCTCGAACACCGGGGAGCTGTTTTTT.

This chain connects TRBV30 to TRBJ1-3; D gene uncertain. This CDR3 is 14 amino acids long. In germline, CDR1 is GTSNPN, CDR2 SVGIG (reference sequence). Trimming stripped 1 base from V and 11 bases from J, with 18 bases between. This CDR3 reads CAWSAGPKLYAIYF. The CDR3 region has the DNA TGTGCCTGGAGTGCGGGCCCTAAACTTTACGCCATATATTTT.

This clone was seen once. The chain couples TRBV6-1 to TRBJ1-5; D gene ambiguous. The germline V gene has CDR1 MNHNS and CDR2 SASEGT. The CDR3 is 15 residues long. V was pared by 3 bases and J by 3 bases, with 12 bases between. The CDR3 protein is CASSEGSTPNQPQHF. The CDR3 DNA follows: TGTGCCAGCAGTGAGGGCAGCACCCCCAATCAGCCCCAGCATTTT.

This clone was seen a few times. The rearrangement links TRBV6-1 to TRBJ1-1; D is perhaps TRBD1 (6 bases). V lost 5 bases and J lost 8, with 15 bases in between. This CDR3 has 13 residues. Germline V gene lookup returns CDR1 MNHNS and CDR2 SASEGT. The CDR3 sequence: CASSLGQNTEAFF. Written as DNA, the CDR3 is TGTGCCAGCAGTTTAGGACAGAATACCGAAGCTTTCTTT.